The T cell receptor beta chain under discussion was sequenced for a study of blood T cell repertoires in COVID-19 (dated by TCRdb to 2018 to 2021). Notes on the research overall: Samples covering the acute and convalescent phases of COVID-19 were provided by collaborators in the United States, Italy and Spain. The prospective study material was composed of cDNA or gDNA derived from T cells, B-cell-depleted T cells, or PBMCs. Deeply sampled blood TCRbeta repertoires from subjects exposed to, actively infected with, or recovered from COVID-19 were included in the dataset. A freely available public database, intended as a resource for researchers studying the immune response to SARS-CoV-2, is where the repertoires were released. Samples came from the ongoing ImmuneRACE study (first 160 participants) plus 1,254 subjects from 6 global collaborators. Nearly every sample came with metadata listing a de-identified subject ID, COVID-19 status, age in years and sex. Where available, HLA class I and class II types were taken from metadata supplied by the sample provider and were not determined by assay-based typing. What the study reported, not specific to this receptor: How much clinical and demographic metadata was included differed by source and by participant, and the metadata was provided uncurated.

The CDR3 goes from the cysteine to the phenylalanine over 16 residues. Kept here is only the CDR3 DNA, which spans 48 bases and is read in frame from base 1. V is shortened by 4 bases, J by 7 bases, and the region joining them spans 23 bases. CDR1 and CDR2 (SGHTS, YDEGEE) derive from the germline V gene. The immunoSEQ Assay, a bias-controlled multiplex PCR, was used to amplify TCRbeta CDR3 regions from genomic DNA. The source study handled its data this way. Within the assay, amplification of reference gene primers was used to estimate how many nucleated cells each sample contained. Sequence reads were collapsed and filtered to measure the absolute abundance of every unique TCRbeta CDR3 rearrangement. For each sample, productive Simpson clonality was calculated by taking the square root of Simpson's diversity index across productive rearrangements. TCRdb mirrors the immuneACCESS table, restricted to in-frame sequences. Some clones are absent from its copies; in checked studies, under half trace to an unresolved V gene, and the reason for the others is unknown. V and J calls and clone size follow that table, whereas D and trimming were derived from the DNA. The sample includes approximately 180,000 clones, with roughly 88% observed a single time. Roughly 3.5% of the sample comes from the top ten.

Comment on this clone: The target of this receptor is not known. Base qualities are missing; no much larger clone stands one base away.

The collaborating institutions used their own protocols to collect whole blood in K2EDTA tubes. For TCRbeta analysis, collaborators shipped samples in one of three forms: frozen whole blood, isolated PBMCs, or DNA extracted from either of those sample types. The TCR originated in a man between 60 and 70 years old with acute or convalescent COVID-19. The specimen was peripheral blood. The chain employs TRBV5-8 and TRBJ1-2; TRBD1 is possibly the D segment (6 matching bases). The CDR3 in this case is CASSPPTGGVSGGYTF. The sequenced DNA is TGTGCCAGCAGCCCACCGACAGGAGGAGTTTCAGGTGGCTACACCTTC.